A single sample is the source of the 29 T cell receptor beta chains below, sequenced in a study of T cell repertoires in cytomegalovirus infection. A single record per CDR3 protein comes from TCRdb applying MiXCR to the reads. The sample includes roughly 500,000 distinct CDR3 sequences, approximately 11% seen only once; the top ten take about a tenth. The source material was PBMCs. The source is a human donor in good health (CMV status not recorded). Some clones in this sample may be carry-over from other donors' samples.

CDR3 nucleotide sequence: TGTGCCAGCAGCTTAGAGGCGCAGGGGAATTCACCCCTCCACTTT. Its translation: CASSLEAQGNSPLHF. This sequence joins TRBV11-2 and TRBJ1-6, with D maybe TRBD1 (6 bases). The length of the CDR3 is 15 residues. CDR1 and CDR2 from the germline V gene are SGHAT and FQNNGV. Trimming removed 0 bases from V and 7 bases from J, with 10 bases in between.

This clonotype was recorded at least ten times. The chain couples TRBV7-8 to TRBJ2-1; D is unclear. The CDR3 covers 13 residues. CDR1 is SGHVS and CDR2 is FQNEAQ in the germline V gene. V was cut by 1 base and J by 3 bases, with 4 bases left in between. The CDR3 loop reads CASSLGDYNEQFF. CDR3 DNA sequence: TGTGCCAGCAGCTTAGGGGACTACAATGAGCAGTTCTTC.

This clonotype was recorded many times. This sequence joins TRBV29-1 and TRBJ1-1; 8 bases align to TRBD1. Germline V gives CDR1 SQVTM, CDR2 ANQGSEA. Losses at the gene ends were 7 bases for V and 4 bases for J; bases not matched to a gene: 11. This CDR3 comprises 14 residues. The CDR3 bases are TGCAGCGCAGACAGGGGAGCGGTAGGCACTGAAGCTTTCTTT. Protein: CSADRGAVGTEAFF.

This clonotype showed up just a few times. V gene TRBV9 combines with J gene TRBJ2-7; D uncertain. Germline assignment: CDR1 SGDLS and CDR2 YYNGEE. Trimming cost V 0 bases and J 0 bases, with 7 bases left between them. CDR3 length: 14 amino acids. CDR3 residues: CASSVGANSYEQYF. The CDR3 DNA follows: TGTGCCAGCAGCGTAGGGGCGAACTCCTACGAGCAGTACTTC.

The rearrangement uses TRBV5-4 and TRBJ1-6; no clear D gene. With 3 bases removed from V and 10 bases from J, the gap between germline ends came to 14 bases. The germline V gene has CDR1 SGHNT and CDR2 YYREEE (reference sequence). This CDR3 contains 14 residues. This CDR3 is CASSSRLSRSPLHF. CDR3 sequence (DNA): TGTGCCAGCAGCTCTCGGTTGTCGAGATCACCCCTCCACTTT.

This clonotype showed up many times. This rearrangement joins TRBV28 to TRBJ1-5; D not resolved. Trimming stripped 1 base from V and 2 bases from J, with 9 bases between. The CDR3 loop spans 15 amino acids. CDR1 is MDHEN and CDR2 is SYDVKM in the germline V gene. The CDR3, as DNA: TGTGCCAGCAGTTTATTCGGCGCGGGCAATCAGCCCCAGCATTTT. Translated: CASSLFGAGNQPQHF.

This clonotype was found many times. V is TRBV12-3 or TRBV12-4 and J is TRBJ1-1; D remains ambiguous. Trimming took 5 bases from V and 0 from J, leaving 10 bases between them. The CDR3 loop spans 14 amino acids. The DNA for the CDR3 is TGTGCCAGCAGTCTCCAGACCCTGAACACTGAAGCTTTCTTT. Protein product: CASSLQTLNTEAFF.

The chain is built from TRBV2 and TRBJ1-1; unclear D gene. Trimming removed 1 base from V and 1 base from J, with 7 bases in between. CDR1 and CDR2 from the germline V gene are SNHLY and FYNNEI. The CDR3 runs to 14 residues. CDR3 amino acids: CASSEVIKNTEAFF. CDR3 nucleotide sequence: TGTGCCAGCAGTGAAGTCATCAAGAACACTGAAGCTTTCTTT.

This clonotype was seen only a few times. V is TRBV3-1 and J is TRBJ2-5; the D gene is possibly TRBD2 (6 bases). The V end was cut by 9 bases, the J end by 0 bases, with 17 bases between. CDR3 size: 15 residues. CDR1 LGHDT and CDR2 YNNKEL come from the germline V gene (reference sequence). CDR3 loop: CASSGGDTYQETQYF. For the CDR3, the DNA is TGTGCCAGTAGCGGAGGGGATACGTACCAAGAGACCCAGTACTTC.

The J gene is TRBJ1-1, the V gene TRBV7-9, with D perhaps TRBD1 (5 bases). Trimming stripped 5 bases from V and 7 bases from J, with 8 bases between. The CDR3 is made up of 11 amino acids. In germline, CDR1 is SEHNR, CDR2 FQNEAQ (reference sequence). CDR3 DNA sequence: TGTGCCAGCAGCGACAGAGATGAAGCTTTCTTT. Amino acids: CASSDRDEAFF.

This clonotype was seen ten or more times. The chain couples TRBV6-6 to TRBJ1-2, with 7 nucleotides matching TRBD1. The CDR3 contains 16 residues. Per the germline V gene, CDR1 is MNHNY and CDR2 is SVGAGI (reference sequence). Trimming removed 4 bases from V and 8 bases from J; junction bases left unmatched: 16. The CDR3 loop is CASSFPRDSSRGGYTF. The CDR3 DNA reads as TGTGCCAGCAGTTTTCCCCGGGACAGCTCCCGGGGAGGCTACACCTTC.

This clonotype was seen at least ten times. The chain is built from TRBV7-6 and TRBJ2-5; D unresolved. Trimming took off 3 bases at V and 5 bases at J, with 16 bases between the two ends. The CDR3 runs to 15 residues. Germline lookup yields CDR1 SGHVS and CDR2 FNYEAQ. The CDR3 nucleotides are TGTGCCAGCAGCTTGAACCGGGTCGGAACGGAGACCCAGTACTTC. Its translation: CASSLNRVGTETQYF.

There are many counts of this clonotype. The V gene is TRBV20-1, the J gene TRBJ1-2, with D possibly being TRBD1 (6 bases). V was trimmed by 6 bases and J by 4 bases, leaving 15 bases between them. Germline V gene lookup returns CDR1 DFQATT and CDR2 SNEGSKA (reference sequence). CDR3 length: 13 residues. The CDR3 DNA sequence: TGCAGTGCAGCACAGGGCCTTGGCTATGGCTACACCTTC. Translated, it gives CSAAQGLGYGYTF.

In its sample, this clonotype was seen many times. The rearrangement uses TRBV6-1 and TRBJ1-4; D gene unclear. With 10 bases removed from V and 1 base from J, the gap between germline ends came to 13 bases. The germline CDR1 and CDR2 sequences are MNHNS and SASEGT. There are 14 residues in the CDR3. The CDR3 DNA reads as TGTGCCACCCATCGAAGGAGAACTAATGAAAAACTGTTTTTT. The encoded protein is CATHRRRTNEKLFF.

The sample holds many counts of this clonotype. The J gene is TRBJ2-2, the V gene TRBV7-9; TRBD1 is a possible D gene (5 bases). Germline V CDR1 and CDR2: SEHNR, FQNEAQ (reference sequence). The V and J ends lost 6 bases and 1 base respectively, with 12 bases between them. The CDR3 has 15 amino acids. CDR3 in amino acids: CASRKGQENTGELFF. DNA of the CDR3: TGTGCCAGCAGAAAGGGGCAGGAGAACACCGGGGAGCTGTTTTTT.

At least ten counts were recorded for this clonotype. This rearrangement joins TRBV12-3 or TRBV12-4 to TRBJ2-5, with 14 bases aligning to TRBD2. Trimming removed 6 bases from V and 0 bases from J; junction bases left unmatched: 9. There are 18 residues in the CDR3. The CDR3 DNA is TGTGCCAGCAGCCCCGGGACTAGCGGGAGATCGTACCAAGAGACCCAGTACTTC. Amino acid sequence: CASSPGTSGRSYQETQYF.

The rearrangement joins TRBV5-1 to TRBJ1-4; TRBD1 might be the D (5 bases). The CDR3 extends over 15 amino acids. V dropped 0 bases and J dropped 8 bases, with 14 bases sitting between them. Germline V lookup: CDR1 SGHRS, CDR2 YFSETQ. DNA of the CDR3: TGCGCCAGCAGCTTGGGTTGGGGCCGGGAAGAAAAACTGTTTTTT. It translates to CASSLGWGREEKLFF.

The chain carries TRBV2 and TRBJ2-2; weak D call: TRBD2 (6 bases). CDR3 length: 15 amino acids. V shed 2 bases and J shed 6 bases, with 13 bases lying between them. Germline V gives CDR1 SNHLY, CDR2 FYNNEI. CDR3 nucleotides: TGTGCCAGCAGTGAACAGTCGCGGGGTGCCGGGGAGCTGTTTTTT. Protein sequence: CASSEQSRGAGELFF. Supplemented by reference TRBV2 and TRBJ2-2, the full variable domain reads EPEVTQTPSHQVTQMGQEVILRCVPISNHLYFYWYRQILGQKVEFLVSFYNNEISEKSEIFDDQFSVERPDGSNFTLKIRSTKLEDSAMYFCASSEQSRGAGELFFGEGSRLTVL.

The rearrangement uses TRBV29-1 and TRBJ2-5; no reliable D call. CDR3 size: 13 residues. Germline V gives CDR1 SQVTM, CDR2 ANQGSEA. V lost 8 bases to trimming and J lost 4 bases, with 17 bases between them. The DNA for the CDR3 is TGCAGCCTCGTGGCCGCCCCACGAGAGACCCAGTACTTC. Its protein product is CSLVAAPRETQYF. Using reference TRBV29-1 and TRBJ2-5 for the parts outside the CDR3, the full variable domain is SAVISQKPSRDICQRGTSLTIQCQVDSQVTMMFWYRQQPGQSLTLIATANQGSEATYESGFVIDKFPISRPNLTFSTLTVSNMSPEDSSIYLCSLVAAPRETQYFGPGTRLLVL.

This clonotype was seen many times. This chain connects TRBV23-1 to TRBJ2-7; 9 nucleotides line up with TRBD2. TRBV23-1 is designated an ORF whose function remains uncertain. The CDR3 covers 17 residues. V shed 11 bases, J shed 0 bases, and the junction held 17 bases outside the gene matches. CDR3 bases: TGCGCCTGCCAAGGGGTGGGAGCGGGAGGTAGCTCCTACGAGCAGTACTTC. Translated, it gives CACQGVGAGGSSYEQYF.

This clonotype was observed a handful of times. The rearrangement links TRBV2 to TRBJ2-3; D is possibly TRBD1 or TRBD2 (5 bases each). This CDR3 has 14 residues. Germline CDR1 SNHLY, CDR2 FYNNEI. Trimming took off 5 bases at V and 2 bases at J, with 11 bases between the two ends. The DNA for the CDR3 is TGTGCCAGCAGTAGGGACCAGACCACAGATACGCAGTATTTT. This sequence encodes CASSRDQTTDTQYF.

This clonotype was counted only a few times. The chain has TRBV5-1 and TRBJ2-6, with 10 bases matching TRBD1. The J segment lost 3 bases and the V segment lost 4 bases, leaving 7 bases of the junction unmatched. Germline CDR1 and CDR2: SGHRS and YFSETQ. The CDR3 length is 17 residues. CDR3 region: CASSPGTGVGGANVLTF. CDR3 nucleotides: TGCGCCAGCAGCCCCGGGACAGGGGTCGGTGGGGCCAACGTCCTGACTTTC.

The chain combines TRBV7-4 with TRBJ2-7; 8 bases are a match to TRBD2. The CDR3 has 17 residues. The V and J ends lost 5 bases and 4 bases, in that order; junction bases with no gene match: 16. Germline assignment: CDR1 SGHVT and CDR2 SQSDAQ. The CDR3 protein is CASSLWGGQRERYEQYF. In DNA form, the CDR3 reads TGTGCCAGCAGCCTCTGGGGAGGGCAGCGGGAGAGATACGAGCAGTACTTC.

This clonotype was observed many times. The chain joins TRBV7-8 to TRBJ1-2, with D possibly matching TRBD1 (5 bases). Trimming stripped 5 bases from V and 0 bases from J, with 10 bases between. This CDR3 is 14 amino acids long. From germline, CDR1 is SGHVS and CDR2 FQNEAQ. In DNA, the CDR3 is TGTGCCAGCAGCGGCCGGGACTCTAACTATGGCTACACCTTC. It yields the protein CASSGRDSNYGYTF.

The sample holds many counts of this clonotype. The V call is TRBV7-2, the J call TRBJ2-7; 8 positions agree with TRBD2. There are 17 residues in the CDR3. J lost 3 bases, V lost 5 bases, and 15 bases had no gene match. Looked up from germline, CDR1 is SGHTA and CDR2 is FQGNSA. CDR3 amino acids: CASSPPLERESFYEQYF. The CDR3 coding sequence is TGTGCCAGCAGCCCCCCTCTGGAGCGGGAGTCATTCTACGAGCAGTACTTC.

This clonotype occurred many times. The gene calls are TRBV7-3 and TRBJ2-2; 7 bases match TRBD1. CDR1 and CDR2 (germline): SGHTA, FQGTGA. V trimming: 5 bases; J trimming: 4 bases; junction bases outside the gene matches: 4. The CDR3 loop spans 14 amino acids. For the CDR3, the DNA is TGTGCCAGCAGCACACAGGGGACCACCGGGGAGCTGTTTTTT. It encodes CASSTQGTTGELFF. The full variable domain, in which reference TRBV7-3 and TRBJ2-2 provide the parts outside the CDR3, is GAGVSQTPSNKVTEKGKYVELRCDPISGHTALYWYRQSLGQGPEFLIYFQGTGAADDSGLPNDRFFAVRPEGSVSTLKIQRTERGDSAVYLCASSTQGTTGELFFGEGSRLTVL.

On this clonotype: This may be a read error: a much more frequent sequence differs by one nucleotide. J is TRBJ1-1 and V is TRBV29-1; 8 nucleotides line up with TRBD1. The J segment lost 7 bases and the V segment lost 7 bases, leaving 11 bases of the junction unmatched. Germline values: CDR1 SQVTM, CDR2 ANQGSEA. The CDR3 length is 13 residues. CDR3 region: CSGSGTGKGEAFF. CDR3 sequence (DNA): TGCAGCGGAAGTGGGACAGGTAAGGGTGAAGCTTTCTTT.

This sequence joins TRBV5-1 and TRBJ1-4; 7 bases align to TRBD1. Per the germline V gene, CDR1 is SGHRS and CDR2 is YFSETQ. This CDR3 comprises 14 residues. V lost 0 bases to trimming and J lost 7 bases; unmatched junction nucleotides: 3. Here the CDR3 DNA reads TGCGCCAGCAGCTTGGAGGCAGGGGGTGAAAAACTGTTTTTT. Its translation: CASSLEAGGEKLFF.

Points on this clonotype: Being one base from a much bigger clone, this may be a read error. The V and J genes are TRBV6-1 and TRBJ1-1; D unclear. Germline V gives CDR1 MNHNS, CDR2 SASEGT. There are 14 residues in the CDR3. The CDR3 reads CASLRNELNTVAFF. CDR3 coding DNA: TGTGCCAGCCTAAGGAACGAATTGAACACTGTAGCTTTCTTT.